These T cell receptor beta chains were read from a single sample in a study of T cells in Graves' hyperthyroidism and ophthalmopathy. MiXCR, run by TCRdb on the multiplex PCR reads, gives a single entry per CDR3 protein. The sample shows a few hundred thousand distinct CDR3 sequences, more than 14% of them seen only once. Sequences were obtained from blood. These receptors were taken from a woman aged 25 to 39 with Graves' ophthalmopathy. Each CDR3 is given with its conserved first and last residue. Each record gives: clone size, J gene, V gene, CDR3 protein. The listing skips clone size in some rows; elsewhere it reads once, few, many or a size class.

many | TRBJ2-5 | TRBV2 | CASSGWLPIETQYF
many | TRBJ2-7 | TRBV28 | CASSFPSGLSYEQYF
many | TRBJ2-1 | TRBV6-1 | CASGTTRRAANEQFF
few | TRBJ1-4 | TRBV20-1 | CSASGSQVEKLFF
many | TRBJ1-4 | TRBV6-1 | CASTPPGQDNEKLFF
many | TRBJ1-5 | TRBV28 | CASSFSSGIRGDREPQHF
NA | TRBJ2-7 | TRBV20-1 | CSAWDRGPSYEQYF
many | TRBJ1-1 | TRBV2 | CASSEGTGDFAEAFF
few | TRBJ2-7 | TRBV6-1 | CASSESGARPYEQYF
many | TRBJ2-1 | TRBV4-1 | CASSQDGVAGGYNEQFF
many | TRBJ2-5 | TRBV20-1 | CSARDGAGGSETQYF
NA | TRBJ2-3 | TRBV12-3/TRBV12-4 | CASSSPRQDITDTQYF
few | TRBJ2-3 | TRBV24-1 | CATSDNPGGADTQYF
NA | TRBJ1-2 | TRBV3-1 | CASSTAGAAYGYTF
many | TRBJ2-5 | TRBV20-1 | CSAASTGTSGGAAQYF
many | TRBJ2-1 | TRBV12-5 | CASGLPTYSGEGLGNEQFF
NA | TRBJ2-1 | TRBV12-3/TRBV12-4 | CASSLRGGRQNEQFF
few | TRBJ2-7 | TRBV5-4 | CASSYWDSSYEQYF
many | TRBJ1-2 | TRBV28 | CASRTGNSNYGYTF
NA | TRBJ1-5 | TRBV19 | CASSILGQENQPQHF
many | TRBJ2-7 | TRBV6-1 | CASSSTTNLLAGSYEQYF
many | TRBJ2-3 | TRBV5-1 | CASSGRTVPGTDTQYF
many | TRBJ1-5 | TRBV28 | CASLTGGNQPQHF
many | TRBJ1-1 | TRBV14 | CASSQAKWIGTEAFF
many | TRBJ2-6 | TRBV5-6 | CASNYRDPGVTF
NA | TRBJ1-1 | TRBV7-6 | CASSTDPGTGYTEAFF